In its sample, the clone carrying this T cell receptor beta chain was seen many times. This entry belongs to a study of regulatory T cells in long-lasting Graves disease. As to time point: newly diagnosed GD, antithyroid drugs for less than 3 months. RNA from PBMCs was the source of the TCR library. The authors built TCR beta libraries using iRepertoire HTBI primers and Arm-PCR of CDR3 regions. TCRdb re-called the multiplex PCR reads through MiXCR, storing one row per CDR3 protein. The sample lists about 500,000 distinct CDR3 sequences, about 17% occurring once. Germline V lookup: CDR1 MDHEN, CDR2 SYDVKM. The CDR3 contains 14 residues. V lost 3 bases and J 4 bases, leaving 7 bases between the germline ends. These data also featured in a second study, about T cells in Graves' hyperthyroidism and ophthalmopathy. Per that paper: RT-PCR in the first round (using the HTBI primer set) targeted the TCR CDR3.

The chain combines TRBV28 with TRBJ2-6; D is unresolved. The sample in question was peripheral blood mononuclear cells (PBMCs), obtained at new diagnosis, from a patient treated with antithyroid drugs. This sequence was found in a man between 40 and 49 years old with Graves disease. CDR3 nucleotides: TGTGCCAGCAGTTTCCTTTTGGGGGCCAACGTCCTGACTTTC. It codes for CASSFLLGANVLTF.